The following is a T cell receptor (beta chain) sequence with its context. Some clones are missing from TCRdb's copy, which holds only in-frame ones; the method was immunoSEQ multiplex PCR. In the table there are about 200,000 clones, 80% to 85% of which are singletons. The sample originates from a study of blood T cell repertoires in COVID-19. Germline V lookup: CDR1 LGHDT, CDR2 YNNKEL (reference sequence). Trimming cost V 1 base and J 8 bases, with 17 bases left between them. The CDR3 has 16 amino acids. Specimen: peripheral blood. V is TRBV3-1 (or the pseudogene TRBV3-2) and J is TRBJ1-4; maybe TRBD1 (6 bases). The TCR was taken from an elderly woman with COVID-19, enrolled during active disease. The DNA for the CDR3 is TGTGCCAGCAGCCAAGGCGGGAGGGGGGCGAAAGAAAAACTGTTTTTT. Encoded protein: CASSQGGRGAKEKLFF.